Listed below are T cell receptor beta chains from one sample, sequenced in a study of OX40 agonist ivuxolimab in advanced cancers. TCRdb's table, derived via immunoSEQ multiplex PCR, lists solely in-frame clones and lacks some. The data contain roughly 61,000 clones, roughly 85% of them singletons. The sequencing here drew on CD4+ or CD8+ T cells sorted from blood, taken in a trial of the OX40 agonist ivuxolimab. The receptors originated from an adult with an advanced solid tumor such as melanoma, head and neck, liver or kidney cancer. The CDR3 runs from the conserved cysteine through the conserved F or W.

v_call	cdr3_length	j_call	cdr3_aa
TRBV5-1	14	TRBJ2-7	CASAGQGTSYEQYF
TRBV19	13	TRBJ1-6	CASSIRANSPLHF
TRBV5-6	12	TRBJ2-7	CASTTAWGEQYF
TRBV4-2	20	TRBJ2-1	CASSQAGTSGGVNSYNEQFF
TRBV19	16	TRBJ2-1	CASSLWKAGGYNEQFF
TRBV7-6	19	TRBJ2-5	CASSTPGSGRGGPRQTQYF
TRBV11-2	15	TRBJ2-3	CASSSGLAGGQTQYF
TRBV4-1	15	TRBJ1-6	CASSQVGTGASPLHF
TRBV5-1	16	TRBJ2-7	CASSSGLAGGLSEQYF
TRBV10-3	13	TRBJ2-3	CATSGERTDTQYF
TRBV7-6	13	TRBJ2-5	CASIEAPRGTQYF
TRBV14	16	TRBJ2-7	CASSLLTGTGGYEQYF
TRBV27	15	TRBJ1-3	CASSLNRVSGNTIYF
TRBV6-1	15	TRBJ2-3	CANSEMTVGADTQYF
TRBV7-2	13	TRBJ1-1	CASSLRMNTEAFF
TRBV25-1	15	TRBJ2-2	CASSVWQANTGELFF
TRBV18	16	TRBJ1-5	CASSSSGTNSNQPQHF
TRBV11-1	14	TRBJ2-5	CASSPTINAETQYF
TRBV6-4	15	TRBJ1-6	CASSPTWGGNSPLHF
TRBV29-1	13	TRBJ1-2	CSVAPDRAYGYTF
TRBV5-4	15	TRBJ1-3	CASSFQGLSGNTIYF
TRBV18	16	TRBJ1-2	CASSRGLRESNYGYTF
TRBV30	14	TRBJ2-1	CAWRRGVRGNEQFF
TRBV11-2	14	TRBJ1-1	CASSLGTASAEAFF
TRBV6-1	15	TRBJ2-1	CATTQGASSYNEQFF
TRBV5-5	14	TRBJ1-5	CASSLGDRDQPQHF
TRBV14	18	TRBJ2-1	CASSQSGGPYSSYNEQFF
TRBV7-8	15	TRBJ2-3	CASSLSSGGLDTQYF
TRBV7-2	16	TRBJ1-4	CASSSSLEARGEKLFF
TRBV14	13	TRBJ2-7	CASSQHRAYEQYF
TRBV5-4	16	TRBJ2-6	CASSTHRASGANVLTF
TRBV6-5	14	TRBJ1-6	CASRITGVNSPLHF
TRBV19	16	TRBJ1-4	CASNRIGLATNEKLFF
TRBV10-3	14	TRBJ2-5	CAISVNGAQETQYF
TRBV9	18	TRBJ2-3	CASSVSQQGASGTDTQYF
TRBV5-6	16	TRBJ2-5	CASSRYGGAFSETQYF
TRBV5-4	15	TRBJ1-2	CASSPGTGVNYGYTF
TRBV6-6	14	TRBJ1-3	CASRGGSSGNTIYF
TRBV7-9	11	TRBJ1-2	CASSAGGGYTF
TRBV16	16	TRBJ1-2	CASSQLGRTTNYGYTF
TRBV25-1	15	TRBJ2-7	CASSGKRGPSYEQYF
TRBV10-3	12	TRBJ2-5	CAIRAGQETQYF
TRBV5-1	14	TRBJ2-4	CASSLAGTKNIQYF
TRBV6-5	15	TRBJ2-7	CASSSPTLGSYEQYF
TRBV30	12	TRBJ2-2	CAWSEVPGELFF
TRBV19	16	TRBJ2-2	CASSPRDRGLTGELFF
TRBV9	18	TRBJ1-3	CASSANFGGPSPGNTIYF
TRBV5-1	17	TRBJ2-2	CASSRNPDSTNTGELFF
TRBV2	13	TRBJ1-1	CASSAGQNTEAFF
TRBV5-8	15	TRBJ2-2	CASSLRNLNTGELFF
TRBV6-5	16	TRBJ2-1	CASSYSRTGLYNEQFF
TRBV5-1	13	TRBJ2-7	CASSLAGLLEQYF
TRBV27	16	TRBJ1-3	CASWGAGGVSGNTIYF
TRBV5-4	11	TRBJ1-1	CASSGETEAFF
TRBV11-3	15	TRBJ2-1	CASSLGTRSYNEQFF
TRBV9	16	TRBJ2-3	CASSVRGVGRTDTQYF
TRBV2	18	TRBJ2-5	CASSGRKFGTSGVETQYF
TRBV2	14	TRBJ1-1	CASRGGQGFGEAFF